These T cell receptor beta chains were read from a single sample in a study of cytomegalovirus exposure and HLA in healthy donors. The assay was immunoSEQ multiplex PCR, and TCRdb's table has in-frame clones only and misses some. The sample has roughly 100,000 clones, 86% seen once. Source material: PBMCs. All receptors come from a woman between 18 and 29 years old in good health and CMV-seropositive. Both conserved end residues are part of each CDR3. The order of the fields is D gene, clone size, CDR3 length, V gene, J gene, CDR3 protein, CDR3 DNA. A D gene is named only where the DNA matches it firmly. The listing skips clone size in some rows; elsewhere it reads once, few, many or a size class.

D gene: -
clone size: -
CDR3 length: 16
V gene: TRBV4-1
J gene: TRBJ1-5
CDR3 protein: CASSQVGGGSNQPQHF
CDR3 DNA: TGCGCCAGCAGCCAAGTAGGGGGTGGGAGCAATCAGCCCCAGCATTTT

D gene: -
clone size: -
CDR3 length: 15
V gene: TRBV5-4
J gene: TRBJ1-1
CDR3 protein: CASSLGGQLNTEAFF
CDR3 DNA: TGTGCCAGCAGCTTGGGAGGACAGTTAAACACTGAAGCTTTCTTT

D gene: TRBD1
clone size: -
CDR3 length: 14
V gene: TRBV5-1
J gene: TRBJ1-1
CDR3 protein: CASSIGGANTEAFF
CDR3 DNA: TGCGCCAGCAGCATAGGGGGCGCGAACACTGAAGCTTTCTTT

D gene: TRBD2
clone size: once
CDR3 length: 17
V gene: TRBV11-1
J gene: TRBJ2-1
CDR3 protein: CAGHGGKGLADYNEQFF
CDR3 DNA: TGTGCCGGGCATGGGGGAAAGGGACTAGCGGATTACAATGAGCAGTTCTTC

D gene: TRBD2
clone size: -
CDR3 length: 14
V gene: TRBV7-3
J gene: TRBJ2-7
CDR3 protein: CASSWGRESYEQYF
CDR3 DNA: TGTGCCAGCAGCTGGGGGAGGGAATCCTACGAGCAGTACTTC

D gene: -
clone size: -
CDR3 length: 14
V gene: TRBV7-2
J gene: TRBJ2-7
CDR3 protein: CASSLETGVYEQYF
CDR3 DNA: TGTGCCAGCAGCTTAGAAACAGGCGTTTACGAGCAGTACTTC

D gene: -
clone size: -
CDR3 length: 14
V gene: TRBV6-1
J gene: TRBJ1-1
CDR3 protein: CASSSLRGETEAFF
CDR3 DNA: TGTGCCAGCAGTTCTCTCAGGGGCGAGACTGAAGCTTTCTTT

D gene: -
clone size: once
CDR3 length: 15
V gene: TRBV6-5
J gene: TRBJ1-5
CDR3 protein: CASSYSNRNDQPQHF
CDR3 DNA: TGTGCCAGCAGTTACTCGAACAGGAATGATCAGCCCCAGCATTTT

D gene: TRBD2
clone size: -
CDR3 length: 18
V gene: TRBV7-2
J gene: TRBJ2-3
CDR3 protein: CASSRLAGGFWSTDTQYF
CDR3 DNA: TGTGCCAGCAGCCGTCTAGCGGGGGGGTTTTGGAGCACAGATACGCAGTATTTT

D gene: TRBD2
clone size: -
CDR3 length: 18
V gene: TRBV19
J gene: TRBJ2-1
CDR3 protein: CASRGGRLAGVRYNEQFF
CDR3 DNA: TGTGCCAGTAGAGGGGGGAGACTAGCGGGAGTGAGGTACAATGAGCAGTTCTTC

D gene: TRBD2
clone size: once
CDR3 length: 17
V gene: TRBV14
J gene: TRBJ2-3
CDR3 protein: CASSQWASGSLADTQYF
CDR3 DNA: TGTGCCAGCAGCCAATGGGCTAGCGGGAGTTTGGCAGATACGCAGTATTTT

D gene: TRBD2
clone size: -
CDR3 length: 16
V gene: TRBV5-1
J gene: TRBJ2-1
CDR3 protein: CASSSTSGPVRSVQFF
CDR3 DNA: TGCGCCAGCAGCTCGACTAGCGGGCCCGTCCGATCCGTGCAGTTCTTC

D gene: -
clone size: once
CDR3 length: 13
V gene: TRBV28
J gene: TRBJ1-3
CDR3 protein: CASKGSPGNTIYF
CDR3 DNA: TGTGCCAGCAAAGGGAGTCCTGGAAACACCATATATTTT

D gene: -
clone size: -
CDR3 length: 12
V gene: TRBV5-1
J gene: TRBJ2-1
CDR3 protein: CASRRDSGGQFF
CDR3 DNA: TGCGCCAGCCGGCGGGACAGCGGTGGGCAGTTCTTC

D gene: -
clone size: -
CDR3 length: 16
V gene: TRBV9
J gene: TRBJ1-2
CDR3 protein: CASSVGDIGGNYGYTF
CDR3 DNA: TGTGCCAGCAGCGTAGGCGATATCGGAGGTAACTATGGCTACACCTTC

D gene: TRBD2
clone size: -
CDR3 length: 16
V gene: TRBV29-1
J gene: TRBJ2-2
CDR3 protein: CSVLAPLAANTGELFF
CDR3 DNA: TGCAGCGTCCTAGCCCCGCTAGCGGCGAACACCGGGGAGCTGTTTTTT

D gene: -
clone size: -
CDR3 length: 15
V gene: TRBV28
J gene: TRBJ2-7
CDR3 protein: CASSSYRLGGYEQYF
CDR3 DNA: TGTGCCAGCAGTTCCTATCGACTAGGTGGGTATGAGCAGTACTTC

D gene: -
clone size: -
CDR3 length: 12
V gene: TRBV6-5
J gene: TRBJ2-2
CDR3 protein: CASSYRAGELFF
CDR3 DNA: TGTGCCAGCAGTTACCGGGCCGGGGAGCTGTTTTTT

D gene: TRBD1
clone size: -
CDR3 length: 15
V gene: TRBV28
J gene: TRBJ2-5
CDR3 protein: CASSGRQGRQETQYF
CDR3 DNA: TGTGCCAGCAGTGGGAGACAGGGGCGGCAAGAGACCCAGTACTTC

D gene: -
clone size: -
CDR3 length: 15
V gene: TRBV27
J gene: TRBJ2-7
CDR3 protein: CASSSPVKGLYEQYF
CDR3 DNA: TGTGCCAGCAGTTCACCGGTGAAGGGGCTCTACGAGCAGTACTTC